This TCR beta chain is drawn from a study of shared T cell receptors in the human thymus. Germline V gene lookup returns CDR1 LNHNV and CDR2 YYDKDF (reference sequence). The length of the CDR3 is 20 residues. V lost 0 bases, J lost 0 bases, and 14 bases stayed unmatched. Profiling relied on immunoSEQ multiplex PCR, and the TCRdb table lists in-frame clones only, not all of them. The sample lists roughly 700,000 clones, around 89% seen once, with approximately 0.01% in the top ten. This same sample was also taken into another study, of human thymus T cells.

The V gene is TRBV15, the J gene TRBJ2-3; 8 bases line up with TRBD2. Sequencing input: thymocytes. The source of this sequence is a boy under two years old with a congenital heart defect. CDR3 bases: TGTGCCACCAGCAGAGACTTTTCAAAGACTAGCGTTCTTAGCACAGATACGCAGTATTTT. Protein product: CATSRDFSKTSVLSTDTQYF.